A single sample gave rise to the 15 T cell receptor beta chains below, sequenced in a study of shared clonotypes between healthy human individuals. Clones were read by immunoSEQ multiplex PCR, and TCRdb kept only the in-frame ones, dropping some. Of about 100,000 clones detected, about 63% appear once; the ten largest clones hold roughly 22%. Sequencing used memory CD8+ T cells sorted from blood. Regarding subset: CD45RO+ cells pooled with CCR7-negative TemRA cells. The receptors here all came from a woman aged 30 to 39 in good health.

The rearrangement joins TRBV9 to TRBJ1-5; D might be TRBD1 (5 bases). The V end lost 4 bases, the J end lost 2 bases, and 10 bases lay between the germline ends. The CDR3 consists of 14 residues. The germline V gene has CDR1 SGDLS and CDR2 YYNGEE. The CDR3 DNA sequence: TGTGCCAGCAGCCCCAGGGCCGGCAATCAGCCCCAGCATTTT. Protein product: CASSPRAGNQPQHF.

The V and J genes are TRBV6-5 and TRBJ2-5; TRBD2 matches 13 bases. CDR3 length: 16 residues. Trimming cost V 2 bases and J 5 bases; bases outside gene matches: 5. Germline-derived CDR1 and CDR2 are MNHEY and SVGAGI. The CDR3 protein is CASSYRGLAGQETQYF. The CDR3 nucleotides are TGTGCCAGCAGTTACCGGGGACTAGCGGGACAGGAGACCCAGTACTTC.

This rearrangement joins TRBV5-8 to TRBJ1-1, with D perhaps matching TRBD1 (6 bases). This CDR3 contains 14 residues. The V end was cut by 6 bases, the J end by 1 base, with 13 bases between. Germline CDR1 SGHTS, CDR2 YDEGEE. In DNA form, the CDR3 reads TGTGCCAGCACCCCGGGGGCGGCGAACACTGAAGCTTTCTTT. Its translation: CASTPGAANTEAFF.

The chain uses TRBV19 and TRBJ1-1; TRBD1 might be the D (6 bases). The length of the CDR3 is 16 residues. The V end was cut by 1 base, the J end by 7 bases, with 19 bases between. The germline V gene has CDR1 LNHDA and CDR2 SQIVND (reference sequence). CDR3 loop: CASSIAEGQPEGEAFF. In nucleotides, the CDR3 is TGTGCCAGTAGTATAGCCGAGGGACAACCCGAGGGTGAAGCTTTCTTT.

The V call is TRBV5-1, the J call TRBJ2-1; 10 positions match TRBD1. Trimming at V came to 4 bases and at J to 4 bases, leaving 11 bases not matched to a gene. This CDR3 has 17 amino acids. CDR1 is SGHRS, CDR2 YFSETQ, per germline. For the CDR3, the DNA is TGCGCCAGCAGCGTTCCACCGACAGGGGGCGCGTACAATGAGCAGTTCTTC. This codes for CASSVPPTGGAYNEQFF.

This clone was found once. The rearrangement uses TRBV15 and TRBJ1-1; D is ambiguous. This CDR3 contains 14 residues. Per the germline V gene, CDR1 is LNHNV and CDR2 is YYDKDF (reference sequence). The germline V and J ends were trimmed by 5 bases and 2 bases, with 12 bases remaining between them. The CDR3 DNA sequence: TGTGCCACCAGCTCCAGAAGAGACAACACTGAAGCTTTCTTT. Encoded protein: CATSSRRDNTEAFF.

V and J are TRBV7-2 and TRBJ2-3; a weak D match, TRBD2 (5 bases). Germline CDR1 is SGHTA and CDR2 is FQGNSA. Trimming left V 1 base short and J 4 bases short, with 9 bases between. The CDR3 totals 14 residues. The CDR3 spells CASSLGGLADTQYF. The CDR3 nucleotides read TGTGCCAGCAGCTTAGGAGGGTTGGCAGATACGCAGTATTTT.

This clone was seen only a few times. V is TRBV28 and J is TRBJ2-3; 11 nucleotides agree with TRBD2. Germline CDR1 is MDHEN and CDR2 is SYDVKM. V was pared by 2 bases and J by 5 bases, with 15 bases of the junction left unmatched. This CDR3 has 19 amino acids. As DNA, the CDR3 is TGTGCCAGCAGTTTACATGGGACTAGCGGATCGGAGGTCGGAGATACGCAGTATTTT. This sequence encodes CASSLHGTSGSEVGDTQYF. Filled out from reference TRBV28 and TRBJ2-3, the complete variable domain reads DVKVTQSSRYLVKRTGEKVFLECVQDMDHENMFWYRQDPGLGLRLIYFSYDVKMKEKGDIPEGYSVSREKKERFSLILESASTNQTSMYLCASSLHGTSGSEVGDTQYFGPGTRLTVL.

The chain carries TRBV2 and TRBJ1-2; tentative D call: TRBD1 (6 bases). Germline V gene sequence: CDR1 SNHLY, CDR2 FYNNEI. Trimming left V 6 bases short and J 4 bases short, with 12 bases between. CDR3 size: 13 residues. This chain's CDR3 is CASRAGVGYGYTF. CDR3 in DNA: TGTGCCAGCAGGGCAGGGGTGGGCTATGGCTACACCTTC. The whole variable domain, remainder taken from reference TRBV2 and TRBJ1-2, is EPEVTQTPSHQVTQMGQEVILRCVPISNHLYFYWYRQILGQKVEFLVSFYNNEISEKSEIFDDQFSVERPDGSNFTLKIRSTKLEDSAMYFCASRAGVGYGYTFGSGTRLTVV.

This clone was seen only once. The chain uses TRBV18 and TRBJ2-7; 7 nucleotides match TRBD2. CDR1 and CDR2 from the germline V gene are KGHSH and LQKENI. The CDR3 loop spans 16 amino acids. V trimming: 3 bases; J trimming: 2 bases; junction bases outside the gene matches: 10. CDR3 sequence: CASSPDKASGAYEQYF. In nucleotides, the CDR3 is TGTGCCAGCTCACCTGACAAAGCTAGCGGAGCCTACGAGCAGTACTTC.

The CDR3 loop reads CASSLSRYEQYF. In DNA, the CDR3 is TGTGCCAGCAGCCTAAGCCGCTACGAGCAGTACTTC. J is TRBJ2-5 and V is TRBV6-6; D not certain. Near its end, the DNA agrees better with TRBJ2-7, so the J call may be wrong. Germline values: CDR1 MNHNY, CDR2 SVGAGI (reference sequence). This CDR3 is built from 12 residues.

V and J are TRBV27 and TRBJ2-5; D might be TRBD2 (6 bases). The CDR3 runs 14 residues. The germline V gene has CDR1 MNHEY and CDR2 SMNVEV (reference sequence). Between the trimmed V and J ends, which lost 5 bases and 7 bases, there was a span of 17 bases. As DNA, the CDR3 is TGTGCCAGCAGTCCGACTAGGGGACCGTGGACCCAGTACTTC. The encoded protein is CASSPTRGPWTQYF.

The CDR3 is CAWSVLYGQGGEKLFF. Here the CDR3 DNA reads TGTGCCTGGAGTGTATTATACGGACAGGGTGGGGAAAAACTGTTTTTT. V gene TRBV30 combines with J gene TRBJ1-4, with 8 bases that match TRBD1. CDR3 length: 16 residues. With V trimmed by 0 bases and J by 8 bases, 11 bases remained unmatched. Per germline, CDR1 GTSNPN and CDR2 SVGIG (reference sequence).

Notes on this clone: One junction end does not reproduce the germline sequence, and a read error may be involved. The chain combines TRBV6-5 with TRBJ1-1; no clear D. From germline, CDR1 is MNHEY and CDR2 SVGAGI. The CDR3 sequence is 13 residues long. CDR3 DNA: TGTGCCAGCAGTGACTCGGATAACACTGAAGCTTTCTTT. This translates into CASSDSDNTEAFF.

This clone was seen more than once but under ten times. The rearrangement uses TRBV11-2 and TRBJ2-5, with 9 bases matching TRBD2. Germline V CDR1 and CDR2: SGHAT, FQNNGV. Trimming removed 3 bases from V and 7 bases from J; junction bases left unmatched: 9. The CDR3 loop spans 15 amino acids. CDR3 amino acids: CASSLREGVRSTQYF. As DNA, the CDR3 is TGTGCCAGCAGCTTGCGGGAGGGCGTCAGGTCGACCCAGTACTTC.